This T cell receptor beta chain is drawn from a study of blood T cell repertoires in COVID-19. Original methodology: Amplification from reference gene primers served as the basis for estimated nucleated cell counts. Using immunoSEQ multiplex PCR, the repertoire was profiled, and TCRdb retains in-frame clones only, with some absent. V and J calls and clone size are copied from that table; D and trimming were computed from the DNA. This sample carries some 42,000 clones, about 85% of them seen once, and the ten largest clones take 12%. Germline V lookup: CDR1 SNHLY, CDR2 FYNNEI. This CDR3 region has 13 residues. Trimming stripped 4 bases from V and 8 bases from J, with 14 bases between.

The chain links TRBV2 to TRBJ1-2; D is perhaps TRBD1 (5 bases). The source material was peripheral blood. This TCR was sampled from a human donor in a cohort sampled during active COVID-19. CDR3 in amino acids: CASSGDSLGGYTF. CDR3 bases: TGTGCCAGCAGTGGGGACTCCCTGGGGGGCTACACCTTC.